Given below is one T cell receptor (beta chain) in context. Its antigen is not known. These data belong to a study of graft-versus-host responses after intestinal transplantation. Study-wide context: Multivisceral, liver-intestinal, or isolated intestinal transplants were performed in recipients. All of the recipients had induction that used anti-thymocyte globulin, then tacrolimus and steroids for approximately 3 years. Study-level findings and limits: Within allografts, high graft-versus-host to host-versus-graft clonal ratios were seen among patients with graft-donor T cell macrochimerism. Among recipient marrow samples, GvH clones were found; some appeared first in ileum or blood.

Profiling relied on immunoSEQ multiplex PCR, and the TCRdb table lists in-frame clones only, not all of them. The sample shows thousands of clones, approximately 90% of them seen only once. J lost 2 bases, V lost 10 bases, and 11 bases had no gene match. Germline CDR1 is LNHDA and CDR2 is SQIVND (reference sequence). The CDR3 spans 15 residues. This clonotype originated in a human patient who received an intestinal transplant, so some T cells may come from the graft donor. The sample here was PBMCs, taken about 31 days after intestinal transplant. The rearrangement joins TRBV19 to TRBJ2-3, with TRBD2 identical over 8 bases. The CDR3 is CATLAGNHNTDTQYF. As DNA, the CDR3 is TGTGCCACTTTAGCGGGGAACCACAACACAGATACGCAGTATTTT.